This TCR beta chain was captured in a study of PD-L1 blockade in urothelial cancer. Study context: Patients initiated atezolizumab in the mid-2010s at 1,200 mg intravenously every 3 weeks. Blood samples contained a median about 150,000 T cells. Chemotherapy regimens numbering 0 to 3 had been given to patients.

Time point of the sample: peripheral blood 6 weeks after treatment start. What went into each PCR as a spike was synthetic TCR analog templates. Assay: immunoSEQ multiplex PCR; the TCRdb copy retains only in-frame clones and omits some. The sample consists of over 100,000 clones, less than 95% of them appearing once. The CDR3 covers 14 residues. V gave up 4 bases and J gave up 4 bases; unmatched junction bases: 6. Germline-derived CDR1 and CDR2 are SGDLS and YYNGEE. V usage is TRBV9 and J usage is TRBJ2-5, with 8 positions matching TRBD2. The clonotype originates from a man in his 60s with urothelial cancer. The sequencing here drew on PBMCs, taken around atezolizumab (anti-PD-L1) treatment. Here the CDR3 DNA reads TGTGCCAGCAGCCTAAGGACTAGCCCAGAGACCCAGTACTTC. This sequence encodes CASSLRTSPETQYF.